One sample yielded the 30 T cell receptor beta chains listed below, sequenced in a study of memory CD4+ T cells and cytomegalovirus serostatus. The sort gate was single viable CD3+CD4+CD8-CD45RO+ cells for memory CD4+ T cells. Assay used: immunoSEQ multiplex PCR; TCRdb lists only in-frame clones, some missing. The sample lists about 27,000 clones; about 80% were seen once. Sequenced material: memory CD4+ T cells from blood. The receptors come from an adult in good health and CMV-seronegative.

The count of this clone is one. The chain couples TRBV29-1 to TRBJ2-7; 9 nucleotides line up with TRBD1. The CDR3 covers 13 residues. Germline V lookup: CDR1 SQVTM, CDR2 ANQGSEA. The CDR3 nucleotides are TGCAGTGCCTCCGGGACAGGGCTTATGGAGCAGTACTTC. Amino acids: CSASGTGLMEQYF.

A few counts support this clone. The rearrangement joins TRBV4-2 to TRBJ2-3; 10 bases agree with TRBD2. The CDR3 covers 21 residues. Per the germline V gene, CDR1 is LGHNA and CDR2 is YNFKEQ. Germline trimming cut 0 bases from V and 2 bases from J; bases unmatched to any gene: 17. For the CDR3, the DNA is TGTGCCAGCAGCCAAGATGCCCCAACTTCCAGAGCGGGGGGGCACACAGATACGCAGTATTTT. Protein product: CASSQDAPTSRAGGHTDTQYF.

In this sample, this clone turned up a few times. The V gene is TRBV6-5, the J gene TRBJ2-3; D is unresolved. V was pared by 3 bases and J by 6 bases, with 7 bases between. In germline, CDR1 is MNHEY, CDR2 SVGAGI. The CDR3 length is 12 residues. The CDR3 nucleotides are TGTGCCAGCAGTTATTTCAGGGATACGCAGTATTTT. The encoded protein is CASSYFRDTQYF.

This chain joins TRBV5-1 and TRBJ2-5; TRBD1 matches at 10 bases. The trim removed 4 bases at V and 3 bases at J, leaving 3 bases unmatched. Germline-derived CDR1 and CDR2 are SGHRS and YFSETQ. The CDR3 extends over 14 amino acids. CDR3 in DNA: TGCGCCAGCAGCCCGGGACAGGGGAAAGAGACCCAGTACTTC. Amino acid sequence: CASSPGQGKETQYF.

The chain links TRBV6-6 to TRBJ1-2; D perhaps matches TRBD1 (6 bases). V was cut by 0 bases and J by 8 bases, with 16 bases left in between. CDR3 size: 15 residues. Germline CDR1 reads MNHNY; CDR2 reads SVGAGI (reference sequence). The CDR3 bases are TGTGCCAGCAGTTACTCTACGACTACAGGGCGCGGCTACACCTTC. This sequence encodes CASSYSTTTGRGYTF.

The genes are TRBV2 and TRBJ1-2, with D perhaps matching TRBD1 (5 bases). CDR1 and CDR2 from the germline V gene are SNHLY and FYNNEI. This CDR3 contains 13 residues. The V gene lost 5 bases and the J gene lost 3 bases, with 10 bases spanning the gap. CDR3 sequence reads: CASSNQGDYGYTF. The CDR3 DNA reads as TGTGCCAGCAGTAACCAGGGAGACTATGGCTACACCTTC. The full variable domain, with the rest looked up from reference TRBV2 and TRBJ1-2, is EPEVTQTPSHQVTQMGQEVILRCVPISNHLYFYWYRQILGQKVEFLVSFYNNEISEKSEIFDDQFSVERPDGSNFTLKIRSTKLEDSAMYFCASSNQGDYGYTFGSGTRLTVV.

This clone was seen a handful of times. CDR3 region: CASSLGNQPQHF. The CDR3 DNA follows: TGTGCCAGCAGTTTAGGCAATCAGCCCCAGCATTTT. The chain recombines TRBV27 with TRBJ1-5; D is unresolved. The CDR3 sequence is 12 residues long. The V end lost 2 bases, the J end lost 2 bases, and 1 base lay between the germline ends. Germline lookup yields CDR1 MNHEY and CDR2 SMNVEV (reference sequence).

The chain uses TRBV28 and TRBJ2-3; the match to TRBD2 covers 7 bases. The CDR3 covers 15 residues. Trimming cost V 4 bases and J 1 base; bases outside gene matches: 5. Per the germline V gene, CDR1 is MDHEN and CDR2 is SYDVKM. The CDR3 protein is CASSSIAGGTDTQYF. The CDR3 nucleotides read TGTGCCAGCAGTTCGATTGCGGGAGGCACAGATACGCAGTATTTT.

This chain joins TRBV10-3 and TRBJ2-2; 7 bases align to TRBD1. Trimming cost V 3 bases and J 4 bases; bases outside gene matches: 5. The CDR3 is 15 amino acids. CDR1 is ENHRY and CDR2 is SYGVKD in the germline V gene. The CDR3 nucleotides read TGTGCCATCAGTGAAAGGGGGCCGGGCACCGGGGAGCTGTTTTTT. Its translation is CAISERGPGTGELFF.

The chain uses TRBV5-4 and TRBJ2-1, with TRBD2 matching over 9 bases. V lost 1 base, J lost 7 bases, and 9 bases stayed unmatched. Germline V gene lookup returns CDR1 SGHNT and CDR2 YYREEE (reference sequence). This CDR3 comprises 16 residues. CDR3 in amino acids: CASSLWAGGSRNEQFF. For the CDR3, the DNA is TGTGCCAGCAGCTTGTGGGCGGGAGGGTCTCGGAATGAGCAGTTCTTC. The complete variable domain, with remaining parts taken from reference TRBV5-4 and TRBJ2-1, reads ETGVTQSPTHLIKTRGQQVTLRCSSQSGHNTVSWYQQALGQGPQFIFQYYREEENGRGNFPPRFSGLQFPNYSSELNVNALELDDSALYLCASSLWAGGSRNEQFFGPGTRLTVL.

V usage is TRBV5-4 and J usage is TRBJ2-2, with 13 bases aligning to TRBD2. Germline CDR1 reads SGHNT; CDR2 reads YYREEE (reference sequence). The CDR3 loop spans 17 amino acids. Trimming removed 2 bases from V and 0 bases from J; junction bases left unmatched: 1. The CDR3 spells CASSFGLAGANTGELFF. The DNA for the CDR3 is TGTGCCAGCAGCTTCGGACTAGCGGGAGCGAACACCGGGGAGCTGTTTTTT.

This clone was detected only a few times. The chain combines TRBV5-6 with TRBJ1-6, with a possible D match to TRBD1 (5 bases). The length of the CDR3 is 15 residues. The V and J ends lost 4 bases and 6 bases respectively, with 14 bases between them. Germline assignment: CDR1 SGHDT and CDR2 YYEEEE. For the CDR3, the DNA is TGTGCCAGCAGCGGAGGGACGGCGGTTAATTCACCCCTCCACTTT. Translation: CASSGGTAVNSPLHF.

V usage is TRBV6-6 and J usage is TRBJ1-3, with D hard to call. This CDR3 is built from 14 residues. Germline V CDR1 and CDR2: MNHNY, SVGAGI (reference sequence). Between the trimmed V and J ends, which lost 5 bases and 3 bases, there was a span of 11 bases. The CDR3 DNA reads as TGTGCCAGCAGTCTCGTTCTAGGTGGAAACACCATATATTTT. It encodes CASSLVLGGNTIYF.

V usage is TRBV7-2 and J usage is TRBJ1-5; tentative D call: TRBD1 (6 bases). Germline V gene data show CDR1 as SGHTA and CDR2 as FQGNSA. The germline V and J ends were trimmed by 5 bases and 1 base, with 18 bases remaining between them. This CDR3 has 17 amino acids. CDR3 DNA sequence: TGTGCCAGCAGCACTCGGGGGCAGGTTTCGAGCAATCAGCCCCAGCATTTT. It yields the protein CASSTRGQVSSNQPQHF.

The CDR3 is CASSGQTYYGYTF. For the CDR3, the DNA is TGTGCCAGCAGCGGACAGACCTACTATGGCTACACCTTC. The chain carries TRBV6-6 and TRBJ1-2; the D gene is possibly TRBD1 (6 bases). Germline assignment: CDR1 MNHNY and CDR2 SVGAGI (reference sequence). Trimming stripped 6 bases from V and 3 bases from J, with 11 bases between. This CDR3 comprises 13 residues.

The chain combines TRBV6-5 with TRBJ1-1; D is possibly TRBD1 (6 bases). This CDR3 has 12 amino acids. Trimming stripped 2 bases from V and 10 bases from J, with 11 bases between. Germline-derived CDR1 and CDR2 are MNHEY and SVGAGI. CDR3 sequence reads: CASSYGGLVAFF. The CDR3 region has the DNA TGTGCCAGCAGTTACGGGGGGCTGGTAGCTTTCTTT.

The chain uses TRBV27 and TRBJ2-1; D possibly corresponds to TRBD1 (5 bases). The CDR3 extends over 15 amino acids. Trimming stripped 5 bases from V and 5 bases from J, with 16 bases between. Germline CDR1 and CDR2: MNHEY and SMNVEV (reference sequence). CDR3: CASSPIRTPDNEQFF. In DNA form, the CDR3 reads TGTGCCAGCAGTCCCATCCGGACACCGGACAATGAGCAGTTCTTC.

The chain's CDR3 is CASSQGDRPYEQYF. The CDR3 DNA reads TGCGCCAGCAGCCAAGGGGACAGGCCCTACGAGCAGTACTTC. The V and J genes are TRBV5-1 and TRBJ2-7, with TRBD1 matching 8 bases. Germline-derived CDR1 and CDR2 are SGHRS and YFSETQ. With 4 bases clipped from V and 2 bases from J, the junction kept 5 bases outside the gene matches. This CDR3 has 14 residues.

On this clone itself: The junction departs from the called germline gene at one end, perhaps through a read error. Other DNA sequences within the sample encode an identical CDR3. CDR3 bases: TGTGCCACCAGTAGAGTAATCGGGGGAGGTTCACCCCTCCACTTT. This sequence encodes CATSRVIGGGSPLHF. The chain links TRBV15 to TRBJ1-6, with a tentative D call TRBD1 (5 bases). CDR3 length: 15 amino acids. Germline V gene lookup returns CDR1 LNHNV and CDR2 YYDKDF (reference sequence).

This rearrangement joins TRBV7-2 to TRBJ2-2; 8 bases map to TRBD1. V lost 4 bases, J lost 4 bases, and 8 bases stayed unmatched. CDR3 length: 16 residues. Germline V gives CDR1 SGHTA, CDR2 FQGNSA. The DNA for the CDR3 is TGTGCCAGCAGCTCGCGACAGGGGTTGCCCACCGGGGAGCTGTTTTTT. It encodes CASSSRQGLPTGELFF. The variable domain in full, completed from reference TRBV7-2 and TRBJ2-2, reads GAGVSQSPSNKVTEKGKDVELRCDPISGHTALYWYRQSLGQGLEFLIYFQGNSAPDKSGLPSDRFSAERTGGSVSTLTIQRTQQEDSAVYLCASSSRQGLPTGELFFGEGSRLTVL.

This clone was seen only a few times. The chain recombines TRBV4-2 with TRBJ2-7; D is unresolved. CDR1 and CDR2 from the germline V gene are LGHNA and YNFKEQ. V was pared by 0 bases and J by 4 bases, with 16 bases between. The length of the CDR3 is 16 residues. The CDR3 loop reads CASSQDATQNYYEQYF. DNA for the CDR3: TGTGCCAGCAGCCAAGACGCGACACAAAACTATTACGAGCAGTACTTC.

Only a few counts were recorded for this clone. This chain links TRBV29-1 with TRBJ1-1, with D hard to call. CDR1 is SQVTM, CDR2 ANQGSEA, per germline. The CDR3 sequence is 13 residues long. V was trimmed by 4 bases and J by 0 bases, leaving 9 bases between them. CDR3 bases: TGCAGCGTTGGTCTGGAGATGAACACTGAAGCTTTCTTT. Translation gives CSVGLEMNTEAFF.

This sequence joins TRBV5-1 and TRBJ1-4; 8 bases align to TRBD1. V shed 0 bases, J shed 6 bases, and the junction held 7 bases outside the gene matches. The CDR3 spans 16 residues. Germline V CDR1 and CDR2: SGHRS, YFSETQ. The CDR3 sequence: CASSLGTGGGHEKLFF. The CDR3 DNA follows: TGCGCCAGCAGCTTGGGAACAGGGGGAGGTCATGAAAAACTGTTTTTT. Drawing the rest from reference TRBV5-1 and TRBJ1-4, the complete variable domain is KAGVTQTPRYLIKTRGQQVTLSCSPISGHRSVSWYQQTPGQGLQFLFEYFSETQRNKGNFPGRFSGRQFSNSRSEMNVSTLELGDSALYLCASSLGTGGGHEKLFFGSGTQLSVL.

CDR3 residues: CASSLGSGEQFF. The CDR3 nucleotides read TGTGCCAGCAGTTTAGGGTCTGGTGAGCAGTTCTTC. The genes are TRBV28 and TRBJ2-1; D unresolved. Per the germline V gene, CDR1 is MDHEN and CDR2 is SYDVKM. Trimming cost V 2 bases and J 9 bases, with 8 bases left between them. This CDR3 comprises 12 residues.

CDR3 in amino acids: CASSQAGSNQPQHF. The CDR3 nucleotides are TGCGCCAGCAGCCAAGCTGGGAGCAATCAGCCCCAGCATTTT. The chain couples TRBV4-1 to TRBJ1-5; D gene unclear. The CDR3 has 14 amino acids. Trimming cost V 1 base and J 1 base, with 5 bases left between them. Germline V lookup: CDR1 MGHRA, CDR2 YSYEKL.

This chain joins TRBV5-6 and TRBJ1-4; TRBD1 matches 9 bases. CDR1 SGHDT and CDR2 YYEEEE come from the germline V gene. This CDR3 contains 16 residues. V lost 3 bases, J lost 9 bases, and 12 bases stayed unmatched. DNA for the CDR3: TGTGCCAGCAGCTCTGTACTTGGGGACAGGGTTAAAAAACTGTTTTTT. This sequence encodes CASSSVLGDRVKKLFF.

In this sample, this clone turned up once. For the CDR3, the DNA is TGTGCCAGCAGCTTAGCGCGAGTTAGCAATCAGCCCCAGCATTTT. Protein product: CASSLARVSNQPQHF. The rearrangement joins TRBV7-2 to TRBJ1-5; no reliable D call. V dropped 0 bases and J dropped 0 bases, with 6 bases sitting between them. The CDR3 sequence is 15 residues long. Germline CDR1 and CDR2: SGHTA and FQGNSA. Full variable domain (rest looked up from reference TRBV7-2 and TRBJ1-5): GAGVSQSPSNKVTEKGKDVELRCDPISGHTALYWYRQSLGQGLEFLIYFQGNSAPDKSGLPSDRFSAERTGGSVSTLTIQRTQQEDSAVYLCASSLARVSNQPQHFGDGTRLSIL.

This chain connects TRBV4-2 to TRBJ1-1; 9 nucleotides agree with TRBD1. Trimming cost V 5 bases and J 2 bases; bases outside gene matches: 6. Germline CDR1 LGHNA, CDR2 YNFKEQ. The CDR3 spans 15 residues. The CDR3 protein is CASSSLDRGNTEAFF. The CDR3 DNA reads TGTGCCAGCAGCTCCCTGGACAGGGGAAACACTGAAGCTTTCTTT.

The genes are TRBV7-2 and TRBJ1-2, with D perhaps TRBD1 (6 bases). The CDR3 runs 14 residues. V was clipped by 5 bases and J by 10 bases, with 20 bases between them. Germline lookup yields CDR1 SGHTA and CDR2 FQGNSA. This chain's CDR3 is CASSPGDVGGFYTF. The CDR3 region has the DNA TGTGCCAGCAGCCCCGGGGATGTAGGGGGTTTCTACACCTTC.

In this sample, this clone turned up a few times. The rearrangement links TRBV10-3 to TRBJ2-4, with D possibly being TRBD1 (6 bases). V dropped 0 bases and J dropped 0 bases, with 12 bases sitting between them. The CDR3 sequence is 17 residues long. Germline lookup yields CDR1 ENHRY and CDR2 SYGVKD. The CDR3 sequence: CAISESGTRLAKNIQYF. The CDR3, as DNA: TGTGCCATCAGTGAGTCCGGGACAAGATTAGCCAAAAACATTCAGTACTTC.